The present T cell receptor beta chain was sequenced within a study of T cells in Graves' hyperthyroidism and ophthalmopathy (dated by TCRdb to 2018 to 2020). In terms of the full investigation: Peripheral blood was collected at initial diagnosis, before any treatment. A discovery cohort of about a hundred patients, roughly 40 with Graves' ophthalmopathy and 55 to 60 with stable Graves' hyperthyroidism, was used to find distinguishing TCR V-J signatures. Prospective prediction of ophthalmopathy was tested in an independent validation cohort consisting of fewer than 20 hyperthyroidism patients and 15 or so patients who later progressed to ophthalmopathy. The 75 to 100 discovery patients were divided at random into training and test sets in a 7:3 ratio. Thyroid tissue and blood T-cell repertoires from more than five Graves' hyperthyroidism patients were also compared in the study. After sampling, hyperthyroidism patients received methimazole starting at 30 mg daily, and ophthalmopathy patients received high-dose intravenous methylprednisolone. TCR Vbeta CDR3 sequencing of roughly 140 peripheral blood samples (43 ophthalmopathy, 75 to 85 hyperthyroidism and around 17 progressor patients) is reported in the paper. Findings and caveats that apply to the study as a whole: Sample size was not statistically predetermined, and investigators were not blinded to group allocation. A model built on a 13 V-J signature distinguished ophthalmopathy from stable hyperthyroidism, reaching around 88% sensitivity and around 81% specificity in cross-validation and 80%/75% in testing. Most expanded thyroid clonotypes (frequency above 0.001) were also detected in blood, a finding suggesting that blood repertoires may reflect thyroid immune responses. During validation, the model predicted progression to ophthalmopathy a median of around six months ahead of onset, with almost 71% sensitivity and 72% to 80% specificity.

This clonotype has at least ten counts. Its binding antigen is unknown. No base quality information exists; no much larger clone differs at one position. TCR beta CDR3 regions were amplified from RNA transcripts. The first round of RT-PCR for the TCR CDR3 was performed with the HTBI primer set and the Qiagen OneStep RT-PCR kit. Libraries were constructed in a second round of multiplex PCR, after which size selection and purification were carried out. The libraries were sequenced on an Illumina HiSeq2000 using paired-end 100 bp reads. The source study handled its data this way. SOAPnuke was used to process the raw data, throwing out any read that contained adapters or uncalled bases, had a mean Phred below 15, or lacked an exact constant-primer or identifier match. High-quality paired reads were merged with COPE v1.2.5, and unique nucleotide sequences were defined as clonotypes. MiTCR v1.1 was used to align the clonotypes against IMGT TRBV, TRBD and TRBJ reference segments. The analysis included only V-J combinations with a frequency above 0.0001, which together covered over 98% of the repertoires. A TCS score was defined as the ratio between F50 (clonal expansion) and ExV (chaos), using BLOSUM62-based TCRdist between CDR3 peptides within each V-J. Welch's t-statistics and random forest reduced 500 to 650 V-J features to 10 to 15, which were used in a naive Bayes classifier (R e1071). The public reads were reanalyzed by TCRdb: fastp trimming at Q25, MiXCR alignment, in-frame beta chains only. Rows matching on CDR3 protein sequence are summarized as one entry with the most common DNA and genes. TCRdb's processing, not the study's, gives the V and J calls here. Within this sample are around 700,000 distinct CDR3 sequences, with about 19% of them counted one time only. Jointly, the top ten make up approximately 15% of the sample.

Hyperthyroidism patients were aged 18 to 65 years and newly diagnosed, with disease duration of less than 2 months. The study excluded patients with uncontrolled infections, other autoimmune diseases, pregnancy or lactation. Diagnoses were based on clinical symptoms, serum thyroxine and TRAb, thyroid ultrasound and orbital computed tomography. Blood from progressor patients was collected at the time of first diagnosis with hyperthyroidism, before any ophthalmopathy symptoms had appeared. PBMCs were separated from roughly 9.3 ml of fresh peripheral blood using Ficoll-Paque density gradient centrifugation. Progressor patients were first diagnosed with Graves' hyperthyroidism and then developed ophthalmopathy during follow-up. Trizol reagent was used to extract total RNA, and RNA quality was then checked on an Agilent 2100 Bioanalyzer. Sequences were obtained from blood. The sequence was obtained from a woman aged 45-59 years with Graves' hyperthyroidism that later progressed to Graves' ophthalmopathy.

The sequenced DNA is TGTGCCAGCAGCCACAGAAGTAGGACAGGGATGCACGAGCAGTACTTC. Its protein product is CASSHRSRTGMHEQYF. The chain is assembled from TRBV3-1 and TRBJ2-7, with 8 central nucleotides matching TRBD1. From the cysteine up to the phenylalanine, the CDR3 has a length of 16 residues. The kept DNA is CDR3 alone, 48 bases in frame from the first base. CDR1 and CDR2 are read off the germline V gene (reference sequence) as LGHDT and YNNKEL. The germline V and J ends show losses of 3 bases and 5 bases respectively, and no gene match explains 12 bases of the junction.